Listed below are T cell receptor beta chains from one sample, sequenced in a study of CXCR3-negative and CXCR3-positive naive CD8 T cells. Reanalyzing the 5' RACE reads, TCRdb keeps one entry per CDR3 protein, without DNA. The sample table sets out tens of thousands of distinct CDR3 sequences. The sequenced material came from naive CXCR3+ CD8+ T cells from blood. Receptor source: a human donor in good health. Some clones in this sample may be carry-over from other donors' samples. Both conserved end residues are part of each CDR3.

>TRBV19|TRBJ2-7
CASKSGESSSYEQYF
>TRBV21-1|TRBJ1-5
CASSKDSGESPPGQPQHF
>TRBV12-3/TRBV12-4|TRBJ2-7
CASSPRTGLYEQYF
>TRBV27|TRBJ2-7
CASSFSSGAPYEQYF
>TRBV25-1|TRBJ2-1
CASSEYGGGNEQFF
>TRBV6-1|TRBJ2-1
CASSEEPPGTPYNEQFF
>TRBV27|TRBJ1-4
CASSLRGRTTNEKLFF
>TRBV12-3/TRBV12-4|TRBJ2-5
CASSPDRGREETQYF
>TRBV20-1|TRBJ2-7
CSGYSGDSYEQYF
>TRBV7-9|TRBJ1-1
CASWGLLNTEAFF
>TRBV29-1|TRBJ2-7
CSVEVSAYEQYF
>TRBV27|TRBJ1-2
CASSLRGSGTAYGYTF
>TRBV7-6|TRBJ1-2
CASSFMQGIDYGYTF
>TRBV27|TRBJ2-7
CASSFQGAGYEQYF
>TRBV10-3|TRBJ1-2
CAISEKTGGNYGYTF
>TRBV20-1|TRBJ2-7
CSARTSGEYEQYF
>TRBV18|TRBJ2-2
CASSPTGWIGELFF
>TRBV7-8|TRBJ2-1
CASSIAGTFPPLSYNEQFF
>TRBV29-1|TRBJ2-7
CSVGRQGYGYEQYF
>TRBV29-1|TRBJ2-1
CSAPAENNEQFF
>TRBV11-2|TRBJ2-2
CASSWGTRVTGELFF
>TRBV19|TRBJ2-7
CASSIVLGQIYEQYF
>TRBV29-1|TRBJ1-1
CASGGTNTEAFF
>TRBV12-3/TRBV12-4|TRBJ2-3
CASSFILGGGNTDTQYF
>TRBV11-2|TRBJ2-5
CASSLVAHQETQYF
>TRBV7-2|TRBJ2-7
CASSAPGTALNWEQYF
>TRBV5-1|TRBJ2-7
CASSLAGFYEQYF
>TRBV13|TRBJ2-2
CASSSTENTGELFF
>TRBV7-8|TRBJ2-2
CASSLSDRARNTGELFF
>TRBV29-1|TRBJ1-1
CSADQGYTEAFF
>TRBV19|TRBJ2-1
CASNIAGTGAEQFF
>TRBV27|TRBJ1-6
CASSLRDTYNSPLHF
>TRBV29-1|TRBJ2-7
CSVEYRPYEQYF
>TRBV29-1|TRBJ2-2
CSVVGAGELFF
>TRBV4-3|TRBJ2-7
CASSQDRQRGFEQYF
>TRBV7-8|TRBJ2-7
CASSWTSAAVYEQYF
>TRBV3-1|TRBJ2-3
CASSRLAGGSSSLTQYF
>TRBV28|TRBJ2-3
CASSLSGGTSTDTQYF
>TRBV6-2/TRBV6-3|TRBJ2-1
CASTPVAGNEQFF
>TRBV7-2|TRBJ2-7
CASSFTGSSYEQYF